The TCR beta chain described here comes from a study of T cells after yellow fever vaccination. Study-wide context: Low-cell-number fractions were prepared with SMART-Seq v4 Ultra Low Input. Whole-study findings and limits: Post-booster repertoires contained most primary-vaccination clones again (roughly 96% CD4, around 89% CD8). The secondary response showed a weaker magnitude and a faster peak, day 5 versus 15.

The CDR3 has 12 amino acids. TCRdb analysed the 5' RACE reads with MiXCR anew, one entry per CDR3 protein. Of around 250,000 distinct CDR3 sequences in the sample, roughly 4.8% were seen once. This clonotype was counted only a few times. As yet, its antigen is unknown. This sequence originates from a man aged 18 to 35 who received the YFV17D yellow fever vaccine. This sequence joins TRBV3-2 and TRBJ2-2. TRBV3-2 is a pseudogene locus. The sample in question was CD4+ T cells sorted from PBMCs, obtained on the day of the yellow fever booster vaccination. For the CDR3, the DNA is TGTGCCAGCAGCCCGGATATCGGGGAGCTGTTTTTT. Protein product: CASSPDIGELFF.